This T cell receptor (beta chain) originates from a study of shared clonotypes between healthy human individuals. Germline CDR1 and CDR2: SEHNR and FQNEAQ (reference sequence). V dropped 5 bases and J dropped 9; count of bases not matched to a gene: 6. The CDR3 is 13 residues long. Profiling relied on immunoSEQ multiplex PCR, and the TCRdb table lists in-frame clones only, not all of them. The sample lists a few hundred thousand clones; 97% were seen once. The sample was naive CD4+ T cells sorted from blood. Regarding subset: CD45RA+ positively selected. The TCR was taken from a woman under 40 in good health. V is TRBV7-9 and J is TRBJ2-1; 8 bases are shared with TRBD2. The CDR3 DNA reads as TGTGCCAGCAGCCAGACTAGCGTAGGTGAGCAGTTCTTC. This gives the protein CASSQTSVGEQFF.